This T cell receptor beta chain is from a study of metastatic and nonmetastatic thyroid tumors. Study-wide results and caveats: According to reports, the diversity of TCR beta was significantly higher in malignant thyroid tumors than in benign nodules, and this held in both blood and tumor samples.

The germline gives CDR1 MNHEY, CDR2 SVGAGI. CDR3 length: 15 residues. V was shortened by 4 bases and J by 3 bases, with 15 bases between the two germline ends. With MiXCR, TCRdb reprocessed the PCR reads. The sample includes about 16,000 clones, 20% to 30% seen only once; the top ten take roughly 7.1%. This clone has just a few counts. Its antigen is undetermined. Here the CDR3 omits its conserved ending phenylalanine or tryptophan, so a read error is the likely source. Every patient underwent thyroid surgery untreated. The sample was tumor tissue. J is TRBJ1-2 and V is TRBV6-5; D is perhaps TRBD1 (6 bases). The clonotype originates from a female donor with papillary thyroid cancer or a benign thyroid nodule (not recorded which). Some clones in this sample may be carry-over from other donors' samples. CDR3: CASSSLGTTDYGYTS. Written as DNA, the CDR3 is TGTGCCAGCAGTTCCCTTGGGACAACGGACTATGGCTACACCTCT.